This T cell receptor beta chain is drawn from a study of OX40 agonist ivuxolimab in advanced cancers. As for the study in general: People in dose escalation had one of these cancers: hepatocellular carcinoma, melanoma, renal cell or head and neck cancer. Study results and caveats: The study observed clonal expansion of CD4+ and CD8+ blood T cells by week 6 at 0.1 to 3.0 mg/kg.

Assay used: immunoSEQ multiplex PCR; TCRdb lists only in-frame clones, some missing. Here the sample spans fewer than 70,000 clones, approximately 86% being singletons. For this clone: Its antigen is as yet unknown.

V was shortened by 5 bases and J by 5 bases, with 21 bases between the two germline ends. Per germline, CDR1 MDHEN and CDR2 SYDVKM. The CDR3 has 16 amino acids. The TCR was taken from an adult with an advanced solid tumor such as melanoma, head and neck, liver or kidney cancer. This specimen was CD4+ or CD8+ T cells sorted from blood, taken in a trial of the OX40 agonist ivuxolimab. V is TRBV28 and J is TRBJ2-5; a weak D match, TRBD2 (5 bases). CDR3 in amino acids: CASSARDGLRRETQYF. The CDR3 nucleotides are TGTGCCAGCAGTGCGCGCGACGGGCTCCGGAGGGAGACCCAGTACTTC.